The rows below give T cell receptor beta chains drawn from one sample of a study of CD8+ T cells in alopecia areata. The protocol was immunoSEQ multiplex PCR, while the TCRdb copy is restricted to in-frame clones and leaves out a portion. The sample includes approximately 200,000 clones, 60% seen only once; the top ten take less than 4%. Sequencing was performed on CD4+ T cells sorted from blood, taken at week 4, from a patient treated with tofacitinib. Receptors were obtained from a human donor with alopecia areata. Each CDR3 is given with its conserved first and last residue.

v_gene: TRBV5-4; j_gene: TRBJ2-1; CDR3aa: CASSFRANEQFF
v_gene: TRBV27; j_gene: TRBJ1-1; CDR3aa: CASRDRGHSNTEAFF
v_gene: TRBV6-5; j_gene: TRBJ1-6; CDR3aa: CASSYAVGRDNSPLHF
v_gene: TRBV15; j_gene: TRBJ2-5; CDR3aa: CATSRGIAGDQETQYF
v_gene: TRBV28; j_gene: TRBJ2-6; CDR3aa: CASSSTLGANVLTF
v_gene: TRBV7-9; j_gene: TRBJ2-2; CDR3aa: CASSGRQAANTGELFF
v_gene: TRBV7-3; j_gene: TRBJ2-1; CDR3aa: CASSPDSGGPGLAEQFF
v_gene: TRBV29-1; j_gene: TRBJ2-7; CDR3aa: CSVELGQVPYEQYF
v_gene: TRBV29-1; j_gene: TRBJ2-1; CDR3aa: CSVPKRGGRREQFF
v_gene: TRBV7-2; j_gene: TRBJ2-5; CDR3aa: CASSFNLQETQYF
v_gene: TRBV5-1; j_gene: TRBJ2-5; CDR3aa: CASSRRQGQETQYF
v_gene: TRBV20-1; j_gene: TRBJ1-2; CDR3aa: CSAHPNYGYTF
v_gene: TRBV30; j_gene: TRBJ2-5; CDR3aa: CAWKSVGETQYF
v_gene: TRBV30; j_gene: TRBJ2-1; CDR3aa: CAWSILRTGRHEQFF
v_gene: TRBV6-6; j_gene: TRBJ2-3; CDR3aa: CASNRVGNTDTQYF
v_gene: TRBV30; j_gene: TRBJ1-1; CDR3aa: CAWEHLGGNTEAFF
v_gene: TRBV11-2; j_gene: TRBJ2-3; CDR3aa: CASSLERADTQYF
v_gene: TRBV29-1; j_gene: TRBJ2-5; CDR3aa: CSDRQTQESQYF
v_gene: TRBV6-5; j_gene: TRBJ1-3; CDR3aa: CASRDGQKNGNTIYF
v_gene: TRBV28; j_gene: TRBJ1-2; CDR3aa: CASRPGQAPDGYTF
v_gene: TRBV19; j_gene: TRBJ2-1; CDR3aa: CASSRLAGGEQFF
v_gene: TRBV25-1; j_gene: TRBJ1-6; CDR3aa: CASSEIGLVAGDNSPLHF
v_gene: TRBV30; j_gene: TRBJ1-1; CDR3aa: CACETPSNTEAFF
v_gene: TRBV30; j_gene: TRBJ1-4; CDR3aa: CAWSITMGRSNRKLFF
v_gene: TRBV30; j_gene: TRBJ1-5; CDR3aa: CAWSVRVNQPQHF
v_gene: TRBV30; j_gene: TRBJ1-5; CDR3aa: CAWSSKGGLQPQHF
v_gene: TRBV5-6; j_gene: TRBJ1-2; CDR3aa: CASAPNTDYGYTF
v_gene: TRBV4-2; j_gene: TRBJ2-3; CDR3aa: CASSQDGRPGKRGDTQYF